What follows are 9 T cell receptor beta chains derived from one specimen sequenced in a study of radiotherapy plus CTLA-4 blockade in lung cancer. TCRdb's table, derived via immunoSEQ multiplex PCR, lists solely in-frame clones and lacks some. The top ten hold 6% to 8% of the sample, which has tens of thousands of clones, roughly 88% seen once. Sequencing used peripheral blood, obtained from a patient treated with radiotherapy plus ipilimumab. The source of these receptors is a human donor with non-small cell lung cancer whose response to radiotherapy plus ipilimumab could not be evaluated.

The genes are TRBV5-6 and TRBJ2-1; possibly TRBD2 for D (6 bases). The CDR3 length is 17 residues. Trimming pared 4 bases from V and 4 bases from J, leaving 21 bases between. In germline, CDR1 is SGHDT, CDR2 YYEEEE. Here the CDR3 DNA reads TGTGCCAGCAGCCTTGATGACGGGGAGGAGCTATACAATGAGCAGTTCTTC. The encoded protein is CASSLDDGEELYNEQFF.

The chain has TRBV2 and TRBJ1-2, with 7 positions matching TRBD1. The germline gives CDR1 SNHLY, CDR2 FYNNEI. Trimming took 3 bases from V and 4 from J; bases not matched to a gene: 5. CDR3 length: 14 residues. The CDR3 spells CASSEGRGSYGYTF. The DNA of the CDR3 is TGTGCCAGCAGTGAGGGCAGGGGGTCCTATGGCTACACCTTC.

The gene calls are TRBV29-1 and TRBJ2-1, with 7 nucleotides matching TRBD2. Germline assignment: CDR1 SQVTM and CDR2 ANQGSEA. CDR3 length: 11 amino acids. V lost 4 bases to trimming and J lost 6 bases; unmatched junction nucleotides: 0. CDR3 nucleotides: TGCAGCGTTGGGGGGGGCAATGAGCAGTTCTTC. Residues: CSVGGGNEQFF.

This clone has only a few counts. The chain joins TRBV19 to TRBJ1-3, with TRBD1 matching 8 bases. Germline V lookup: CDR1 LNHDA, CDR2 SQIVND (reference sequence). The CDR3 is 13 residues long. With V trimmed by 6 bases and J by 8 bases, 6 bases remained unmatched. CDR3 DNA: TGTGCCAGTAGCGACAGGGGCAGGGACACCATATATTTT. It codes for CASSDRGRDTIYF.

The chain links TRBV18 to TRBJ1-4; D might be TRBD1 (5 bases). Germline V gene lookup returns CDR1 KGHSH and CDR2 LQKENI. Trimming stripped 0 bases from V and 8 bases from J, with 16 bases between. The CDR3 consists of 16 residues. The DNA for the CDR3 is TGTGCCAGCTCACCACCGGGTTCCAGGGTGGGCGAAAAACTGTTTTTT. The encoded protein is CASSPPGSRVGEKLFF.

V gene TRBV5-1 combines with J gene TRBJ2-3, with TRBD2 as a possible D gene (6 bases). Germline CDR1 reads SGHRS; CDR2 reads YFSETQ. The CDR3 has 15 amino acids. With 0 bases removed from V and 4 bases from J, the gap between germline ends came to 12 bases. The CDR3 nucleotides are TGCGCCAGCAGCTTGGCAACAGCGGGTGCAGATACGCAGTATTTT. Translating it yields CASSLATAGADTQYF.

The chain combines TRBV5-4 with TRBJ2-3; 8 bases are a match to TRBD1. V lost 4 bases and J lost 6; bases outside the gene matches: 7. The germline V gene encodes CDR1 SGHNT and CDR2 YYREEE (reference sequence). This CDR3 spans 14 amino acids. DNA of the CDR3: TGTGCCAGCAGCAGGGACAGGAGGGGGGATACGCAGTATTTT. Its translation is CASSRDRRGDTQYF.

The chain employs TRBV7-9 and TRBJ1-1; tentative D call: TRBD1 (5 bases). Germline CDR1 SEHNR, CDR2 FQNEAQ (reference sequence). V gave up 3 bases and J gave up 3 bases, with 11 bases separating them. This CDR3 has 14 amino acids. The CDR3 sequence: CASSLQGEDTEAFF. CDR3 DNA sequence: TGTGCCAGCAGCTTGCAGGGCGAGGACACTGAAGCTTTCTTT.

The chain has TRBV4-3 and TRBJ1-2, with 7 bases fitting TRBD1. J lost 0 bases, V lost 3 bases, and 7 bases had no gene match. This CDR3 is built from 16 residues. Germline V gene data show CDR1 as LGHNA and CDR2 as YSLEER. CDR3 sequence: CASSHLPGGANYGYTF. The CDR3 nucleotides read TGCGCCAGCAGCCATCTTCCAGGGGGAGCTAACTATGGCTACACCTTC.